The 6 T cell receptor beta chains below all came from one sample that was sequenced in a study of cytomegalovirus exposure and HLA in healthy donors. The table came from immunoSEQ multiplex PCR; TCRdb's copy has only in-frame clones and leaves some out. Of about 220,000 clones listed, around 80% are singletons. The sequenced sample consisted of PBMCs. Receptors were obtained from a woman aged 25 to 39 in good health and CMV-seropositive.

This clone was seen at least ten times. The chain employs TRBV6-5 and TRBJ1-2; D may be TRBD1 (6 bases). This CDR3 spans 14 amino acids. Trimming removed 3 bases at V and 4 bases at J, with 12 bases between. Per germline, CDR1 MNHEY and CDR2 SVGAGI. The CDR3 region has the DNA TGTGCCAGCAGTTATCAAAGGGGGTCCTATGGCTACACCTTC. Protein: CASSYQRGSYGYTF.

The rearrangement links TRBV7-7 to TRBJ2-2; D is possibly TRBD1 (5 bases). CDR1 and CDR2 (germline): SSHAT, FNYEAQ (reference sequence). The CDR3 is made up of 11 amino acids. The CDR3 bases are TGTGCTAGTACCCAGGGAGGGGAGCTGTTTTTT. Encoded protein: CASTQGGELFF.

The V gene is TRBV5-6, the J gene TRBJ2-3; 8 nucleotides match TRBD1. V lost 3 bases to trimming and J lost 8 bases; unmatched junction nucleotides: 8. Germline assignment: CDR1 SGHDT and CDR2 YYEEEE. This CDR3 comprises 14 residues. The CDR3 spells CASSYGTGSGTQYF. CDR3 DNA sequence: TGTGCCAGCAGCTACGGGACAGGTTCGGGTACGCAGTATTTT.

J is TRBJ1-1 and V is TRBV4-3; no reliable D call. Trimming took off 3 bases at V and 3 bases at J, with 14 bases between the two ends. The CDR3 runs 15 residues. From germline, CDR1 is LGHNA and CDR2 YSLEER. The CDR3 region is CASSQVPETYTEAFF. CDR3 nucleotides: TGCGCCAGCAGCCAGGTACCCGAGACCTACACTGAAGCTTTCTTT.

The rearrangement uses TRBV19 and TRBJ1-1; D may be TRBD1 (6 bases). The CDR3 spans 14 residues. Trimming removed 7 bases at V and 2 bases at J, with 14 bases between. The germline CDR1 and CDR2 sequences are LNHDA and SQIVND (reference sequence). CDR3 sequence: CASTPTGLNTEAFF. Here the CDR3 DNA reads TGTGCCAGTACTCCGACAGGCCTAAACACTGAAGCTTTCTTT.

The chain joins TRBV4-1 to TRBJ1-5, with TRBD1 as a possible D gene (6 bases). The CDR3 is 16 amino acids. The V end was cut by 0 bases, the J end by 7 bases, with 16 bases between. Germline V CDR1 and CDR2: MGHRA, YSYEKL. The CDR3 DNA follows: TGCGCCAGCAGCCAAGATCCGGGGGGGCTGGGACAGCCCCAGCATTTT. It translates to CASSQDPGGLGQPQHF.